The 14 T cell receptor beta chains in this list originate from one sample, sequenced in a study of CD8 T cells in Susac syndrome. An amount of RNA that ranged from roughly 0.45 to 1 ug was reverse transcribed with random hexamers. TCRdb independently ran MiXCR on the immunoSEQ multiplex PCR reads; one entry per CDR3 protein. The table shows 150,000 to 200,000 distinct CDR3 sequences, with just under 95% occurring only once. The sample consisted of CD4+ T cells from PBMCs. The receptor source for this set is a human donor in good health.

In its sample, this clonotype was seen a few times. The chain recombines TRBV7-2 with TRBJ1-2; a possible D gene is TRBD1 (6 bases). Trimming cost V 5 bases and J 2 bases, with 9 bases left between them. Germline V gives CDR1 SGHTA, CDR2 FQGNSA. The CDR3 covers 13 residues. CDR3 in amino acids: CASSRDTNYGYTF. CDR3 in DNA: TGTGCCAGCAGCCGGGACACCAACTATGGCTACACCTTC.

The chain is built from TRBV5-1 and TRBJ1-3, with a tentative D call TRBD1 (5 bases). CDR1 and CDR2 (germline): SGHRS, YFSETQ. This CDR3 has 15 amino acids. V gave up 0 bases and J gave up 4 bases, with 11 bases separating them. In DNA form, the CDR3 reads TGCGCCAGCAGCTTGGAGGGGCTCGGGGGAAACACCATATATTTT. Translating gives CASSLEGLGGNTIYF.

The CDR3 DNA sequence: TGCGCCAGCAGCTGGGAGGGACAGCCCTACACTGAAGCTTTCTTT. It codes for CASSWEGQPYTEAFF. This chain links TRBV5-1 with TRBJ1-1; 7 positions agree with TRBD1. This CDR3 has 15 amino acids. J was trimmed by 3 bases and V by 3 bases; bases with no gene match: 8. The germline gives CDR1 SGHRS, CDR2 YFSETQ.

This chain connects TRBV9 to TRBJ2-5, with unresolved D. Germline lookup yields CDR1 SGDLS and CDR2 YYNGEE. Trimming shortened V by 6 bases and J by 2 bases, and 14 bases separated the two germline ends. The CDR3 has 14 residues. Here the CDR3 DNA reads TGTGCCAGCAAAAGGGCCTTGGGGCAAGAGACCCAGTACTTC. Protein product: CASKRALGQETQYF.

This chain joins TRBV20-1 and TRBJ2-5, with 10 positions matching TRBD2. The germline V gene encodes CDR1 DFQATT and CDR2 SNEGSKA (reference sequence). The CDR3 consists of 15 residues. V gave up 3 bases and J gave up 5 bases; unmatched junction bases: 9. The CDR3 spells CSASNPLAGAETQYF. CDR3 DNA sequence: TGCAGTGCTAGCAACCCGCTAGCGGGGGCCGAGACCCAGTACTTC.

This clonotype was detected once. Written as DNA, the CDR3 is TGTGCCAGCAGCCATAATACAGGCACCGGGGAGCTGTTTTTT. Residues: CASSHNTGTGELFF. V is TRBV3-1 and J is TRBJ2-2, with D possibly TRBD1 on 5 matching bases. The length of the CDR3 is 14 residues. The V and J ends lost 3 bases and 4 bases respectively, with 9 bases between them. Per germline, CDR1 LGHDT and CDR2 YNNKEL (reference sequence).

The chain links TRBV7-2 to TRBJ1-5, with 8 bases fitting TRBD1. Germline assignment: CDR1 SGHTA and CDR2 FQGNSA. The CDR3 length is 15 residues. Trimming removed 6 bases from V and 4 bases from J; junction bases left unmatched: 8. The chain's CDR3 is CASSPDRGLNQPQHF. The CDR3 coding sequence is TGTGCCAGCAGTCCCGACAGGGGTCTAAATCAGCCCCAGCATTTT.

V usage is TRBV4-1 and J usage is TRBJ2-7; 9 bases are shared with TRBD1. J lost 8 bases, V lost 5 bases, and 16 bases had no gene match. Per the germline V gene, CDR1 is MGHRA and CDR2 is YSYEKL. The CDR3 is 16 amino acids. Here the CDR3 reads CASSNYPGTGWGKQYF. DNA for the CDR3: TGCGCCAGCAGCAACTACCCCGGGACAGGGTGGGGCAAGCAGTACTTC.

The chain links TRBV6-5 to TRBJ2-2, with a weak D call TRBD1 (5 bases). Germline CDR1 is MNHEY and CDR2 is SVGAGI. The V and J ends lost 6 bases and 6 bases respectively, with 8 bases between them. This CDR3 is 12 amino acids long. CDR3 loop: CASRKTAGELFF. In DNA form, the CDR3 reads TGTGCCAGCAGGAAGACAGCCGGGGAGCTGTTTTTT.

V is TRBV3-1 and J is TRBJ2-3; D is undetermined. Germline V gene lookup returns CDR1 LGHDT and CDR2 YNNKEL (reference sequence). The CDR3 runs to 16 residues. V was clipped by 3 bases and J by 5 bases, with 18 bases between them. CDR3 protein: CASSHWASGRRDTQYF. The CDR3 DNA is TGTGCCAGCAGCCACTGGGCCTCCGGGCGCCGAGATACGCAGTATTTT.

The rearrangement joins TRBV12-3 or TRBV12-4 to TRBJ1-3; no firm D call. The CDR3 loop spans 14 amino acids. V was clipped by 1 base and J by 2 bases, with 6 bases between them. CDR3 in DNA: TGTGCCAGCAGTTTAGGGAAGACTGGAAACACCATATATTTT. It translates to CASSLGKTGNTIYF.

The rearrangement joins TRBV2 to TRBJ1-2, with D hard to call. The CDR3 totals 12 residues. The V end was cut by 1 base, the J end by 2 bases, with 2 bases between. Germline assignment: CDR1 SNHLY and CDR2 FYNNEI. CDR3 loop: CASSEGNYGYTF. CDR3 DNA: TGTGCCAGCAGTGAAGGGAACTATGGCTACACCTTC.

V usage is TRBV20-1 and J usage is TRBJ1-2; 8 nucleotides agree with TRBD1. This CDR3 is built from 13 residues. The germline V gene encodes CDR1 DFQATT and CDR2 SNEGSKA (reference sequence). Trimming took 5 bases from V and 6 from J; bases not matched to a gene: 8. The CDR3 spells CSASRQGKDGYTF. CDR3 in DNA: TGCAGTGCTTCCCGACAGGGGAAGGATGGCTACACCTTC.

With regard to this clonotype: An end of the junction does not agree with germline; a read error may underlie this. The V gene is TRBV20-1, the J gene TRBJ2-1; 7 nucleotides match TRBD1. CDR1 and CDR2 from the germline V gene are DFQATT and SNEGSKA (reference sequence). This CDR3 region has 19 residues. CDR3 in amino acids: CSGGLDRTKILPSFNEQFF. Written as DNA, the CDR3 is TGCAGTGGGGGATTGGACAGGACGAAGATATTACCTTCCTTCAATGAGCAGTTCTTC.